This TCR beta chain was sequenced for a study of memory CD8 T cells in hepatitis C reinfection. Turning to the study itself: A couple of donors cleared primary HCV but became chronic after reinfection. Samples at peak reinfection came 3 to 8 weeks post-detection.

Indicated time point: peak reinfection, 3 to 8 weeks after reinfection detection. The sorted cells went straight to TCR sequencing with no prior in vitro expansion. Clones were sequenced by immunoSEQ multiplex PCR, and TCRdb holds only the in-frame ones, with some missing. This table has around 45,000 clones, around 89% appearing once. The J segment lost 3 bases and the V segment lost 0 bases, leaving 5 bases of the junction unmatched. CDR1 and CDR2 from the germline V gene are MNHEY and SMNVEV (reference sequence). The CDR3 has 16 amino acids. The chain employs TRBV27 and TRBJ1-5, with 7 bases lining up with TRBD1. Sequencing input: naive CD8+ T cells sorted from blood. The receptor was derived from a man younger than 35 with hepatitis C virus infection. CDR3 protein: CASSLSAGGFNQPQHF. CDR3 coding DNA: TGTGCCAGCAGTTTATCGGCAGGGGGTTTCAATCAGCCCCAGCATTTT.